Listed below are T cell receptor beta chains from one sample, sequenced in a study of blood T cell repertoires in COVID-19. Libraries were prepared by immunoSEQ multiplex PCR; TCRdb keeps only in-frame clonotypes and omits some of them. The sample consists of about 200,000 clones, around 88% of them appearing once. Sequencing was done on a sample of PBMCs or T cells enriched from blood (not recorded which). Receptors were obtained from a woman aged 25-40 years who had been exposed to COVID-19. The CDR3 runs from the conserved cysteine through the conserved F or W. D genes are given only for firm matches. Part of the rows lack a size; the others show once, few, many or a class for expanded clones.

.	TRBV5-1	.	TRBJ2-7	CASSLEVGANYEQYF	TGCGCCAGCAGCTTGGAGGTAGGGGCTAACTACGAGCAGTACTTC
TRBD2	TRBV28	.	TRBJ2-1	CASSLAGGDNEQFF	TGTGCCAGCAGTTTAGCGGGGGGCGACAATGAGCAGTTCTTC
.	TRBV29-1	.	TRBJ1-3	CSVRASTGTGNTIYF	TGCAGCGTTCGAGCCTCGACAGGTACTGGAAACACCATATATTTT
.	TRBV27	.	TRBJ2-5	CASSSPLRSKETQYF	TGTGCCAGCAGTAGCCCACTAAGGTCCAAAGAGACCCAGTACTTC
.	TRBV11-2	once	TRBJ1-3	CASSLDLRAGHTIYF	TGTGCCAGCAGCTTAGATCTGAGGGCGGGGCACACCATATATTTT
.	TRBV4-2	.	TRBJ1-1	CASSHRGALTEAFF	TGTGCCAGCAGCCACCGGGGGGCGCTCACTGAAGCTTTCTTT
TRBD2	TRBV11-2	.	TRBJ2-3	CASSPGEAGGRSTDTQYF	TGTGCCAGCAGCCCTGGGGAAGCGGGGGGGCGAAGTACAGATACGCAGTATTTT
TRBD1	TRBV24-1	.	TRBJ1-4	CATSEGTGNLGEKLFF	TGTGCCACCAGTGAGGGGACAGGGAACCTCGGGGAAAAACTGTTTTTT
TRBD1	TRBV11-2	.	TRBJ2-3	CASSSPRGQQYF	TGTGCCAGCAGCTCCCCCAGGGGGCAGCAGTATTTT
TRBD1	TRBV5-6	.	TRBJ1-4	CATTGGKGEKLFF	TGTGCCACCACAGGGGGCAAGGGTGAAAAACTGTTTTTT
TRBD1	TRBV15	.	TRBJ1-3	CATSRARGIGNTIYF	TGTGCCACCAGCAGGGCCAGGGGGATCGGAAACACCATATATTTT
.	TRBV4-2	.	TRBJ2-5	CASSQGPAETQYF	TGTGCCAGCAGCCAAGGCCCAGCGGAGACCCAGTACTTC
TRBD1	TRBV20-1	.	TRBJ1-1	CSAREGATTEAFF	TGCAGTGCTCGTGAGGGGGCCACCACTGAAGCTTTCTTT
.	TRBV11-2	.	TRBJ1-3	CASSSRESGNTIYF	TGTGCCAGCAGCTCCAGGGAATCTGGAAACACCATATATTTT
.	TRBV1	.	TRBJ1-1	CTSSQNRVSNTEAFF	TGCACCAGCAGCCAAAACAGGGTGTCGAACACTGAAGCTTTCTTT
TRBD2	TRBV7-8	.	TRBJ2-7	CASSLGTSGPYEQYF	TGTGCCAGCAGCTTAGGGACTAGCGGCCCCTACGAGCAGTACTTC
TRBD1	TRBV19	.	TRBJ1-2	CASSKRDRAANYGYTF	TGTGCCAGTAGTAAACGGGACAGGGCCGCTAACTATGGCTACACCTTC
.	TRBV15	.	TRBJ2-1	CATSRDLASSYNEQFF	TGTGCCACCAGCAGAGACTTAGCGAGCTCCTACAATGAGCAGTTCTTC
TRBD1	TRBV5-8	.	TRBJ1-4	CASSAGQQGDNEKLFF	TGTGCCAGCAGCGCCGGGCAACAGGGGGATAATGAAAAACTGTTTTTT
.	TRBV6-5	.	TRBJ1-1	CASSPRRGGNTEAFF	TGTGCCAGCAGTCCTCGCCGGGGTGGGAACACTGAAGCTTTCTTT
.	TRBV6-5	once	TRBJ2-1	CASSPKGVNEQFF	TGTGCCAGCTCCCCGAAGGGGGTTAATGAGCAGTTCTTC
.	TRBV6-6	.	TRBJ2-7	CASSLGTSYEQYF	TGTGCCAGCAGCCTCGGGACATCCTACGAGCAGTACTTC
.	TRBV5-1	few	TRBJ2-6	CASSFASGAISSGANVLTF	TGCGCCAGCAGCTTCGCTTCAGGGGCCATAAGCTCTGGGGCCAACGTCCTGACTTTC
.	TRBV19	.	TRBJ2-3	CASSRGPDTQYF	TGTGCCAGTAGCCGAGGGCCAGATACGCAGTATTTT
TRBD1	TRBV9	.	TRBJ2-5	CASSAGTGGWETQYF	TGTGCCAGCAGCGCCGGGACAGGGGGCTGGGAGACCCAGTACTTC
TRBD2	TRBV18	.	TRBJ2-5	CASSPVVSGGKETQYF	TGTGCCAGCTCACCCGTCGTGAGCGGGGGGAAAGAGACCCAGTACTTC
TRBD2	TRBV3-1/TRBV3-2	.	TRBJ2-7	CASSQAIAGTYEQYF	TGTGCCAGCAGCCAAGCCATAGCGGGGACCTACGAGCAGTACTTC
TRBD1	TRBV24-1	.	TRBJ2-7	CATALGQGKQYF	TGTGCCACCGCGCTGGGACAGGGAAAGCAGTACTTC
TRBD2	TRBV6-1	.	TRBJ2-3	CASSEGGLVNYADTQYF	TGTGCCAGCAGTGAGGGTGGACTAGTTAATTATGCAGATACGCAGTATTTT
.	TRBV6-5	.	TRBJ1-5	CASSKGSNQPQHF	TGTGCCAGCAGTAAGGGGAGCAATCAGCCCCAGCATTTT
TRBD1	TRBV27	.	TRBJ1-6	CASSPRDRGSSPLHF	TGTGCCAGCAGTCCTCGGGACAGGGGGAGTTCACCCCTCCACTTT
TRBD2	TRBV6-6	.	TRBJ2-1	CASSYGAGGSYNEQFF	TGTGCCAGCAGTTACGGGGCGGGGGGCTCCTACAATGAGCAGTTCTTC
TRBD1	TRBV5-1	.	TRBJ2-7	CARGTEGSYEQYF	TGCGCCAGGGGGACAGAGGGATCCTACGAGCAGTACTTC
.	TRBV2	.	TRBJ1-4	CASSAQGKNEKLFF	TGTGCCAGCAGTGCGCAGGGGAAGAATGAAAAACTGTTTTTT
TRBD2	TRBV25-1	.	TRBJ2-7	CASSPGGVYEQYF	TGTGCCAGCAGTCCCGGGGGGGTGTACGAGCAGTACTTC
.	TRBV5-1	.	TRBJ1-1	CASSLASERNTEAFF	TGCGCCAGCAGCTTGGCGTCTGAGAGGAACACTGAAGCTTTCTTT
.	TRBV16	.	TRBJ1-5	CASSQFGGQGNQPQHF	TGTGCCAGCAGCCAGTTCGGGGGTCAGGGCAATCAGCCCCAGCATTTT
.	TRBV5-1	.	TRBJ1-6	CASSSGSGNSPLHF	TGCGCCAGCAGCTCCGGCAGCGGGAATTCACCCCTCCACTTT
.	TRBV19	few	TRBJ1-5	CASSIVAAGNQPQHF	TGTGCCAGTAGTATCGTCGCAGCGGGCAATCAGCCCCAGCATTTT
.	TRBV27	.	TRBJ1-3	CASSTGGWGNTIYF	TGTGCCAGCAGTACCGGGGGTTGGGGAAACACCATATATTTT
TRBD1	TRBV2	.	TRBJ1-2	CASSERQGASGYTF	TGTGCCAGCAGTGAACGACAGGGGGCAAGTGGCTACACCTTC
TRBD2	TRBV5-1	.	TRBJ2-5	CASSLGLAGETQYF	TGCGCCAGCAGCTTAGGCCTAGCGGGGGAGACCCAGTACTTC
.	TRBV6-5	.	TRBJ1-5	CASSYSGSSNQPQHF	TGTGCCAGCAGTTACTCGGGCAGTAGCAATCAGCCCCAGCATTTT
.	TRBV7-2	.	TRBJ2-5	CASSLGQQETQYF	TGTGCCAGCAGCTTAGGACAGCAAGAGACCCAGTACTTC
.	TRBV19	.	TRBJ1-5	CASSPPRATGQPQHF	TGTGCCAGTAGTCCACCCCGAGCAACAGGTCAGCCCCAGCATTTT
.	TRBV5-1	.	TRBJ1-2	CASSLMGGDYGYTF	TGCGCCAGCAGCTTAATGGGGGGAGACTATGGCTACACCTTC
TRBD1	TRBV6-1	.	TRBJ1-2	CASSEYRGSGTGGYTF	TGTGCCAGCAGTGAATATAGAGGTTCTGGGACAGGTGGCTACACCTTC
TRBD1	TRBV11-2	.	TRBJ1-6	CASSVEGQGNSPLHF	TGTGCCAGCAGTGTAGAGGGACAGGGGAACTCACCCCTCCACTTT
TRBD1	TRBV12-3/TRBV12-4	.	TRBJ1-2	CASSLTGGNGYTF	TGTGCCAGCAGCCTAACAGGGGGGAATGGCTACACCTTC
.	TRBV19	.	TRBJ1-1	CASRNNRRIIDEAFF	TGTGCCAGCAGAAACAATCGGAGGATTATTGATGAAGCTTTCTTT
.	TRBV5-4	few	TRBJ1-2	CASSLDGDPYGYTF	TGTGCCAGCAGCTTGGACGGGGATCCCTATGGCTACACCTTC
TRBD2	TRBV4-2	.	TRBJ2-7	CASSQDPTSGGYEQYF	TGTGCCAGCAGCCAAGATCCGACTAGCGGGGGTTACGAGCAGTACTTC